This TCR beta chain was recorded in a study of blood T cell repertoires in COVID-19. Study information: Donors in the United States, Italy and Spain gave samples during acute or convalescent COVID-19. Sources were T cells, B-cell-depleted T cells, or PBMCs; the material itself was cDNA or gDNA.

Losses at the gene ends were 3 bases for V and 7 bases for J; bases not matched to a gene: 16. This CDR3 region has 17 residues. Per germline, CDR1 MGHRA and CDR2 YSYEKL. Participants' reported clinical history set cohort assignment. Original data processing: Reference gene primers were amplified, and this amplification served to estimate nucleated cell counts. Only in-frame clones appear in the TCRdb table, and some are missing; sequencing was by immunoSEQ multiplex PCR. V, J and clone size reflect that table, while D and trimming were determined from the DNA. The sample comprises approximately 270,000 clones, roughly nine tenths of which are singletons, and more than 1% rests with the top ten.

The V gene is TRBV4-1, the J gene TRBJ1-2; 8 positions agree with TRBD1. This receptor was identified in a human donor in a cohort exposed to, infected with or recovered from COVID-19 (not recorded which). The donor label of this sample is uncertain. Sequencing was done on a sample of PBMCs or T cells enriched from blood (not recorded which). The CDR3 loop is CASSHLPPRQGARGYTF. CDR3 sequence (DNA): TGCGCCAGCAGCCACCTCCCACCTCGTCAGGGGGCGCGTGGCTACACCTTC.